This T cell receptor (beta chain) came from a study of tumor-infiltrating lymphocytes in primary liver carcinoma. Across the whole study: Tumors were staged T1-T3 N0M0 and measured 4.2 to 10 cm across.

Starting material of about 480 ng total RNA yielded TCR beta cDNA via a constant-region primer. Three nested multiplex PCR rounds of slightly modified ARM-PCR generated TCR beta libraries. For roughly 11 cycles apiece, the opening two PCR rounds ran with TRBV1-TRBV30 forward primers and a C-beta reverse primer. TCRdb fed the multiplex PCR reads into MiXCR, producing one record per CDR3 protein. The sample contains just over 300,000 distinct CDR3 sequences, 58% of which appear only once. Germline DNA was also extracted, while the blood RNA originated from unsorted whole blood. Turning to this clonotype: A read error may be the cause here, since a much bigger clone is one base away.

In germline, CDR1 is SQVTM, CDR2 ANQGSEA. With 5 bases removed from V and 0 bases from J, the gap between germline ends came to 10 bases. The CDR3 totals 13 residues. The TCR was taken from a woman aged 30 to 39 with primary liver carcinoma and hepatitis B virus infection. The sample consisted of peripheral blood. The chain is built from TRBV29-1 and TRBJ1-1, with D hard to call. CDR3 protein: CSVRSGMNTEAFF. The CDR3 nucleotides read TGCAGCGTTCGAAGCGGGATGAACACTGAAGCTTTCTTT.